These 32 T cell receptor beta chains were all obtained from the same sample, sequenced in a study of blood T cell repertoires in COVID-19. The protocol was immunoSEQ multiplex PCR, while the TCRdb copy is restricted to in-frame clones and leaves out a portion. The table records under 200,000 clones, roughly 80% of them present only once. Specimen: peripheral blood. Receptors originate from a woman in her forties with acute or convalescent COVID-19.

The V call is TRBV5-1, the J call TRBJ2-5; the match to TRBD1 covers 7 bases. J lost 0 bases, V lost 8 bases, and 7 bases had no gene match. This CDR3 is 14 amino acids long. Germline V gene data show CDR1 as SGHRS and CDR2 as YFSETQ. CDR3 bases: TGCGCCAGTTGTTTACAGGGGTACCAAGAGACCCAGTACTTC. Amino acid sequence: CASCLQGYQETQYF.

This chain uses TRBV13 with TRBJ2-7; TRBD2 matches 10 bases. Losses at the gene ends were 5 bases for V and 2 bases for J; bases not matched to a gene: 6. The CDR3 contains 15 residues. CDR1 is PRHDT, CDR2 FYEKMQ, per germline (reference sequence). For the CDR3, the DNA is TGTGCCAGCAGCGGAGGACTAGCGGCCACCTACGAGCAGTACTTC. As protein: CASSGGLAATYEQYF. Full variable domain (rest looked up from reference TRBV13 and TRBJ2-7): AAGVIQSPRHLIKEKRETATLKCYPIPRHDTVYWYQQGPGQDPQFLISFYEKMQSDKGSIPDRFSAQQFSDYHSELNMSSLELGDSALYFCASSGGLAATYEQYFGPGTRLTVT.

The chain combines TRBV4-1 with TRBJ2-7; 7 nucleotides line up with TRBD2. This CDR3 region has 16 residues. J gave up 0 bases and V 4 bases, and 9 bases lay outside the gene matches. Germline V lookup: CDR1 MGHRA, CDR2 YSYEKL. CDR3 DNA: TGCGCCAGCAGCCTCGGTGGACTAGGCCTCTCCTACGAGCAGTACTTC. It is translated as CASSLGGLGLSYEQYF.

The table lists this clone with a few counts. The chain carries TRBV3-1 (or the pseudogene TRBV3-2) and TRBJ2-7, with 8 bases aligning to TRBD1. J was trimmed by 4 bases and V by 4 bases; bases with no gene match: 9. The CDR3 has 15 residues. Per germline, CDR1 LGHDT and CDR2 YNNKEL (reference sequence). The CDR3 loop is CASSPMRTGIYEQYF. CDR3 DNA: TGTGCCAGCAGCCCCATGAGGACAGGGATTTACGAGCAGTACTTC.

This rearrangement joins TRBV19 to TRBJ1-1; D might be TRBD1 (6 bases). Trimming stripped 6 bases from V and 4 bases from J, with 15 bases between. Looked up from germline, CDR1 is LNHDA and CDR2 is SQIVND (reference sequence). The CDR3 sequence is 14 residues long. In DNA, the CDR3 is TGTGCCAGTAGGCTGGGGGGGGCCGGCACTGAAGCTTTCTTT. As protein: CASRLGGAGTEAFF.

The chain combines TRBV18 with TRBJ1-1; 8 nucleotides align to TRBD1. The CDR3 covers 15 residues. V gave up 5 bases and J gave up 4 bases; unmatched junction bases: 9. The germline V gene encodes CDR1 KGHSH and CDR2 LQKENI. CDR3 sequence reads: CASSSRQGAGTEAFF. CDR3 in DNA: TGTGCCAGCTCATCGAGGCAGGGGGCTGGCACTGAAGCTTTCTTT.

The genes are TRBV4-1 and TRBJ1-1; 7 bases agree with TRBD1. This CDR3 has 15 amino acids. Germline V CDR1 and CDR2: MGHRA, YSYEKL. Trimming at V came to 4 bases and at J to 1 base, leaving 6 bases not matched to a gene. The CDR3 loop is CASSLDRQGNTEAFF. For the CDR3, the DNA is TGCGCCAGCAGCCTAGATAGACAGGGGAACACTGAAGCTTTCTTT.

The rearrangement links TRBV10-3 to TRBJ1-6; 7 nucleotides align to TRBD1. Germline CDR1 reads ENHRY; CDR2 reads SYGVKD. Losses at the gene ends were 6 bases for V and 8 bases for J; bases not matched to a gene: 7. This CDR3 comprises 14 residues. CDR3: CAISLRQGDSPLHF. The CDR3 region has the DNA TGTGCCATCAGCCTCCGACAGGGAGATTCACCCCTCCACTTT.

The rearrangement uses TRBV6-6 and TRBJ2-3, with TRBD2 as a possible D gene (7 bases). Trimming removed 2 bases from V and 2 bases from J, with 14 bases in between. CDR1 MNHNY and CDR2 SVGAGI come from the germline V gene (reference sequence). This CDR3 is built from 16 residues. As DNA, the CDR3 is TGTGCCAGCAGTTACGGCGGGGGCGAAACCACAGATACGCAGTATTTT. It translates to CASSYGGGETTDTQYF.

This clone was counted a single time. The J gene is TRBJ1-4, the V gene TRBV6-5; D gene ambiguous. The CDR3 covers 14 residues. Trimming removed 4 bases at V and 4 bases at J, with 10 bases between. Germline CDR1 MNHEY, CDR2 SVGAGI. CDR3 nucleotide sequence: TGTGCCAGCAGTTCAAGCAGCGTTAATGAAAAACTGTTTTTT. It is translated as CASSSSSVNEKLFF.

The chain carries TRBV27 and TRBJ2-2; no reliable D call. The V gene's germline CDR1 is MNHEY and CDR2 SMNVEV (reference sequence). The CDR3 consists of 14 residues. V was trimmed by 5 bases and J by 5 bases, leaving 12 bases between them. The CDR3 here is CASSPLSKTGELFF. The CDR3 nucleotides are TGTGCCAGCAGTCCATTGTCAAAAACCGGGGAGCTGTTTTTT.

The table lists this clone with a count of one. The gene calls are TRBV7-2 and TRBJ2-7; D may be TRBD2 (5 bases). V dropped 6 bases and J dropped 2 bases, with 20 bases sitting between them. This CDR3 has 16 amino acids. Germline CDR1 reads SGHTA; CDR2 reads FQGNSA. CDR3: CASSQKGADAAYEQYF. Here the CDR3 DNA reads TGTGCCAGCAGTCAAAAGGGAGCCGACGCCGCCTACGAGCAGTACTTC.

The chain is built from TRBV28 and TRBJ1-2, with 7 bases lining up with TRBD1. V was clipped by 8 bases and J by 8 bases; unmatched bases: 8. CDR1 is MDHEN and CDR2 is SYDVKM in the germline V gene. The CDR3 totals 12 residues. CDR3 sequence (DNA): TGTGCCAGCGCCAGGGGGGATGGCGGCTACACCTTC. This translates into CASARGDGGYTF.

The gene calls are TRBV6-5 and TRBJ1-1; possibly TRBD1 for D (5 bases). The CDR3 sequence is 13 residues long. The germline V gene encodes CDR1 MNHEY and CDR2 SVGAGI. The V and J ends lost 3 bases and 4 bases respectively, with 9 bases between them. In DNA form, the CDR3 reads TGTGCCAGCAGTTATTCCGACAGCACTGAAGCTTTCTTT. Protein product: CASSYSDSTEAFF.

The J gene is TRBJ2-1, the V gene TRBV4-1, with 9 bases fitting TRBD1. Unmatched junction bases numbered 7, after V lost 2 bases and J lost 5 bases. The germline CDR1 and CDR2 sequences are MGHRA and YSYEKL. This CDR3 spans 16 amino acids. The CDR3 here is CASSQIGTGRHNEQFF. The CDR3 DNA follows: TGCGCCAGCAGCCAAATAGGGACAGGGCGACACAATGAGCAGTTCTTC.

V usage is TRBV18 and J usage is TRBJ2-2, with D perhaps matching TRBD1 (6 bases). Between the trimmed V and J ends, which lost 2 bases and 1 base, there was a span of 11 bases. Germline CDR1 KGHSH, CDR2 LQKENI. This CDR3 has 16 residues. As DNA, the CDR3 is TGTGCCAGCTCACCAATTACAGGGCAGAACACCGGGGAGCTGTTTTTT. This sequence encodes CASSPITGQNTGELFF.

The sample holds one count of this clone. The chain employs TRBV10-3 and TRBJ1-5; D remains ambiguous. The CDR3 runs 15 residues. Per the germline V gene, CDR1 is ENHRY and CDR2 is SYGVKD. Trimming removed 4 bases from V and 0 bases from J, with 10 bases in between. The CDR3 protein is CAISGGLNSNQPQHF. The CDR3 bases are TGTGCCATCAGTGGTGGCTTAAATAGCAATCAGCCCCAGCATTTT.

The chain has TRBV5-1 and TRBJ1-1, with D perhaps TRBD1 (5 bases). The V end lost 2 bases, the J end lost 6 bases, and 8 bases lay between the germline ends. The CDR3 spans 12 residues. CDR1 and CDR2 from the germline V gene are SGHRS and YFSETQ. The CDR3 region has the DNA TGCGCCAGCAGCTTTACAGGCTCTGAAGCTTTCTTT. Residues: CASSFTGSEAFF.

The J gene is TRBJ1-5, the V gene TRBV7-8; D is unclear. Germline assignment: CDR1 SGHVS and CDR2 FQNEAQ. Between the trimmed V and J ends, which lost 2 bases and 6 bases, there was a span of 14 bases. The CDR3 totals 15 residues. As DNA, the CDR3 is TGTGCCAGCAGCTTATTCAATCTCGCGGGTCAGCCCCAGCATTTT. Translation gives CASSLFNLAGQPQHF.

The chain combines TRBV7-9 with TRBJ1-5; 9 bases match TRBD1. Looked up from germline, CDR1 is SEHNR and CDR2 is FQNEAQ (reference sequence). CDR3 length: 15 residues. Trimming removed 6 bases from V and 5 bases from J; junction bases left unmatched: 8. CDR3 amino acids: CASSTGTGWDQPQHF. Written as DNA, the CDR3 is TGTGCCAGCAGTACCGGGACAGGGTGGGATCAGCCCCAGCATTTT.

A few counts support this clone. Distinct nucleotide sequences in the sample also encode this CDR3. The rearrangement joins TRBV2 to TRBJ1-1; TRBD1 matches at 7 bases. The CDR3 runs to 14 residues. V lost 6 bases and J lost 2; bases outside the gene matches: 6. Germline assignment: CDR1 SNHLY and CDR2 FYNNEI. CDR3 in amino acids: CASSLQGINTEAFF. DNA for the CDR3: TGTGCCAGCAGCCTACAGGGGATTAACACTGAAGCTTTCTTT.

J is TRBJ1-2 and V is TRBV28; TRBD1 aligns across 9 bases. The CDR3 sequence is 14 residues long. V was clipped by 2 bases and J by 4 bases; unmatched bases: 2. CDR1 MDHEN and CDR2 SYDVKM come from the germline V gene. The CDR3: CASSLGGQGYGYTF. The CDR3 DNA reads as TGTGCCAGCAGTTTAGGGGGACAGGGCTATGGCTACACCTTC.

This rearrangement joins TRBV7-9 to TRBJ1-6; tentative D call: TRBD1 (6 bases). Trimming took 2 bases from V and 9 from J, leaving 11 bases between them. In germline, CDR1 is SEHNR, CDR2 FQNEAQ (reference sequence). The CDR3 is made up of 14 amino acids. CDR3 nucleotides: TGTGCCAGCAGCTTACGGACAGACAGTTCACCCCTCCACTTT. As protein: CASSLRTDSSPLHF.

V is TRBV5-5 and J is TRBJ1-6; 7 bases align to TRBD1. The CDR3 has 17 amino acids. The J segment lost 7 bases and the V segment lost 3 bases, leaving 13 bases of the junction unmatched. Germline CDR1 and CDR2: SGHKS and YYEKEE (reference sequence). In nucleotides, the CDR3 is TGTGCCAGCAGCTCGACCTTTGACAGGGTGAAGAATTCACCCCTCCACTTT. It specifies CASSSTFDRVKNSPLHF. Full variable domain (remainder filled in from reference TRBV5-5 and TRBJ1-6): DAGVTQSPTHLIKTRGQQVTLRCSPISGHKSVSWYQQVLGQGPQFIFQYYEKEERGRGNFPDRFSARQFPNYSSELNVNALLLGDSALYLCASSSTFDRVKNSPLHFGNGTRLTVT.

The V gene is TRBV27, the J gene TRBJ1-5; D perhaps matches TRBD1 (5 bases). V dropped 5 bases and J dropped 2 bases, with 22 bases sitting between them. The germline V gene encodes CDR1 MNHEY and CDR2 SMNVEV (reference sequence). The CDR3 sequence is 18 residues long. CDR3 bases: TGTGCCAGCAGTCTATACGGGTGGGGGGTTGGAGGCAATCAGCCCCAGCATTTT. Translated, it gives CASSLYGWGVGGNQPQHF.

J is TRBJ1-4 and V is TRBV19, with 9 bases fitting TRBD1. Germline CDR1 reads LNHDA; CDR2 reads SQIVND (reference sequence). Trimming cost V 7 bases and J 7 bases; bases outside gene matches: 10. CDR3 length equals 15 residues. Written as DNA, the CDR3 is TGTGCCAGTACGTACTCCGGGACAGGGAGTGAAAAACTGTTTTTT. Translating gives CASTYSGTGSEKLFF.

J is TRBJ2-5 and V is TRBV11-3; 15 nucleotides match TRBD2. The length of the CDR3 is 15 residues. Germline lookup yields CDR1 SGHNT and CDR2 YENEEA. After removal of 6 bases from V and 4 bases from J, the junction contained 3 bases not matched to a gene. The CDR3 reads CASSGGLAGGETQYF. The CDR3 nucleotides are TGTGCCAGCAGTGGGGGACTAGCGGGAGGAGAGACCCAGTACTTC.

This rearrangement joins TRBV2 to TRBJ1-1; 7 bases fit TRBD1. Germline V gene data show CDR1 as SNHLY and CDR2 as FYNNEI. The CDR3 consists of 13 residues. Germline trimming cut 6 bases from V and 3 bases from J; bases unmatched to any gene: 4. For the CDR3, the DNA is TGTGCCAGCAGGGGGACAGTCTACACTGAAGCTTTCTTT. Its translation: CASRGTVYTEAFF.

Here the CDR3 reads CATSRSLSADSGNTIYF. CDR3 bases: TGTGCCACCAGCAGGTCCCTTTCGGCGGACTCTGGAAACACCATATATTTT. V is TRBV15 and J is TRBJ1-3; D unresolved. This CDR3 comprises 17 residues. CDR1 is LNHNV, CDR2 YYDKDF, per germline (reference sequence). V was pared by 3 bases and J by 0 bases, with 15 bases between.

V gene TRBV6-5 combines with J gene TRBJ1-1; tentative D call: TRBD1 (5 bases). V dropped 8 bases and J dropped 5 bases, with 15 bases sitting between them. Germline V gives CDR1 MNHEY, CDR2 SVGAGI. CDR3 size: 13 residues. The CDR3 nucleotides are TGTGCCAGCTTCAGTAGGGGCGGAACTGAAGCTTTCTTT. Its protein product is CASFSRGGTEAFF.

The V and J genes are TRBV7-7 and TRBJ2-3, with TRBD2 identical over 13 bases. The CDR3 has 17 residues. The germline CDR1 and CDR2 sequences are SSHAT and FNYEAQ (reference sequence). V trimming: 3 bases; J trimming: 3 bases; junction bases outside the gene matches: 6. The CDR3 DNA reads as TGTGCCAGCAGCTTTTTACCGGGACTAGCGGGAACAGATACGCAGTATTTT. Its protein product is CASSFLPGLAGTDTQYF.

The CDR3 protein is CASGLVAGAAPSTGELFF. The CDR3 coding sequence is TGTGCTAGTGGTTTGGTGGCAGGGGCCGCTCCGAGCACCGGGGAGCTGTTTTTT. The rearrangement joins TRBV12-5 to TRBJ2-2; a possible D gene is TRBD1 (6 bases). The CDR3 totals 18 residues. Germline CDR1 is LGHNT and CDR2 is FRNRAP. The ends were cut back, 0 bases at V and 4 bases at J, with 18 bases in the middle.